The sequence of this TCR beta chain was determined in a study of blood T cell repertoires in COVID-19. On the study more broadly: Spain, Italy and the United States supplied samples that represented acute and convalescent COVID-19. The cDNA or gDNA used as material had been derived from T cells, B-cell-depleted T cells, or PBMCs.

This CDR3 has 15 amino acids. Germline V gene data show CDR1 as SGDLS and CDR2 as YYNGEE. The V end lost 3 bases, the J end lost 2 bases, and 12 bases lay between the germline ends. Original handling: Estimated nucleated cell counts came from reference gene primer amplification. Here immunoSEQ multiplex PCR was the method, and the copy in TCRdb shows in-frame clones only, minus some. V and J calls and clone size are copied from that table; D and trimming were computed from the DNA. The sample records about 380,000 clones, roughly 90% being singletons. This clone appeared a single time. The J gene is TRBJ2-1, the V gene TRBV9, with D perhaps matching TRBD1 (6 bases). The receptor was derived from a man aged 40-50 years with acute or convalescent COVID-19. Sequencing was performed on peripheral blood. The CDR3 is CASSEEGHPYNEQFF. The DNA of the CDR3 is TGTGCCAGCAGCGAAGAGGGACACCCCTACAATGAGCAGTTCTTC.